This T cell receptor beta chain was documented in a study of T cell responses to AZD1222 COVID-19 vaccine. Study-level findings and limits: Reports say nearly half of spike-specific TCRs go after unmutated variant regions. Donors were largely white British and mainly female; clonal diversity was possibly underestimated. Baseline antibody screening turned up just a handful of seropositive AZD1222 recipients.

Concerning this clone itself: Its target is unknown.

TCRdb keeps only in-frame clones here, not all; method: immunoSEQ multiplex PCR. The table has fewer than 100,000 clones, 70% to 90% seen once. The CDR3 contains 13 residues. The germline V gene encodes CDR1 ENHRY and CDR2 SYGVKD. Trimming pared 8 bases from V and 5 bases from J, leaving 15 bases between. This TCR derives from an adult in good health. The chain uses TRBV10-3 and TRBJ1-1; D gene uncertain. Specimen: peripheral blood, collected on day 0 of AZD1222 vaccination. The CDR3 DNA sequence: TGTGCCATCGCCGCCTCCCTCGGAACTGAAGCTTTCTTT. Amino acids: CAIAASLGTEAFF.